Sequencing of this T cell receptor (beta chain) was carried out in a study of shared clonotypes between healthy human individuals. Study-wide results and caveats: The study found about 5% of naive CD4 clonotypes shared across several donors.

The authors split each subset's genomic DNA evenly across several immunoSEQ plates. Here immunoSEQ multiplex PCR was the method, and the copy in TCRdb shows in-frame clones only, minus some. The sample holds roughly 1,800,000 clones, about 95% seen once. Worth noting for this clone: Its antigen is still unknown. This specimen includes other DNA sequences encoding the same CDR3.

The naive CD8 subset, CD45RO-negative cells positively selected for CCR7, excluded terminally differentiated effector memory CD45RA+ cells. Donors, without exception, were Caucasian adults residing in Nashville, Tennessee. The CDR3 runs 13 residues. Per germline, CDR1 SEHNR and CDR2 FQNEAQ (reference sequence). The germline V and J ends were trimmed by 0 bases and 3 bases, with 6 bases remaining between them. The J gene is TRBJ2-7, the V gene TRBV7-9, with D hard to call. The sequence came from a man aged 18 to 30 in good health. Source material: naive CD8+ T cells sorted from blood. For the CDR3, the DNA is TGTGCCAGCAGCTTAGCCCAAGACTACGAGCAGTACTTC. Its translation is CASSLAQDYEQYF.